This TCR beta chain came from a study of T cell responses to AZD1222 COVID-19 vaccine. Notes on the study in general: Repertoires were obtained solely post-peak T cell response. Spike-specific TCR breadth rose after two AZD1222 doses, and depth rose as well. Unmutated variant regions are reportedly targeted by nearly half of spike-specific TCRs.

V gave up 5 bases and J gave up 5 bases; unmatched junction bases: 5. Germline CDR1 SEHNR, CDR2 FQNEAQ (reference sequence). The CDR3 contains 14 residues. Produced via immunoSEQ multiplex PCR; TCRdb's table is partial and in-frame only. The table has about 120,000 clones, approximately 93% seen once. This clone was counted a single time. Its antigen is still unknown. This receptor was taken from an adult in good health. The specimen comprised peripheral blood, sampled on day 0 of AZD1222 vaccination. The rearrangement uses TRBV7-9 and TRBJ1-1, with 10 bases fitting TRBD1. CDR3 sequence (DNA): TGTGCCAGCAGCCCATGGGACAGGGGAACTGAAGCTTTCTTT. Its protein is CASSPWDRGTEAFF.